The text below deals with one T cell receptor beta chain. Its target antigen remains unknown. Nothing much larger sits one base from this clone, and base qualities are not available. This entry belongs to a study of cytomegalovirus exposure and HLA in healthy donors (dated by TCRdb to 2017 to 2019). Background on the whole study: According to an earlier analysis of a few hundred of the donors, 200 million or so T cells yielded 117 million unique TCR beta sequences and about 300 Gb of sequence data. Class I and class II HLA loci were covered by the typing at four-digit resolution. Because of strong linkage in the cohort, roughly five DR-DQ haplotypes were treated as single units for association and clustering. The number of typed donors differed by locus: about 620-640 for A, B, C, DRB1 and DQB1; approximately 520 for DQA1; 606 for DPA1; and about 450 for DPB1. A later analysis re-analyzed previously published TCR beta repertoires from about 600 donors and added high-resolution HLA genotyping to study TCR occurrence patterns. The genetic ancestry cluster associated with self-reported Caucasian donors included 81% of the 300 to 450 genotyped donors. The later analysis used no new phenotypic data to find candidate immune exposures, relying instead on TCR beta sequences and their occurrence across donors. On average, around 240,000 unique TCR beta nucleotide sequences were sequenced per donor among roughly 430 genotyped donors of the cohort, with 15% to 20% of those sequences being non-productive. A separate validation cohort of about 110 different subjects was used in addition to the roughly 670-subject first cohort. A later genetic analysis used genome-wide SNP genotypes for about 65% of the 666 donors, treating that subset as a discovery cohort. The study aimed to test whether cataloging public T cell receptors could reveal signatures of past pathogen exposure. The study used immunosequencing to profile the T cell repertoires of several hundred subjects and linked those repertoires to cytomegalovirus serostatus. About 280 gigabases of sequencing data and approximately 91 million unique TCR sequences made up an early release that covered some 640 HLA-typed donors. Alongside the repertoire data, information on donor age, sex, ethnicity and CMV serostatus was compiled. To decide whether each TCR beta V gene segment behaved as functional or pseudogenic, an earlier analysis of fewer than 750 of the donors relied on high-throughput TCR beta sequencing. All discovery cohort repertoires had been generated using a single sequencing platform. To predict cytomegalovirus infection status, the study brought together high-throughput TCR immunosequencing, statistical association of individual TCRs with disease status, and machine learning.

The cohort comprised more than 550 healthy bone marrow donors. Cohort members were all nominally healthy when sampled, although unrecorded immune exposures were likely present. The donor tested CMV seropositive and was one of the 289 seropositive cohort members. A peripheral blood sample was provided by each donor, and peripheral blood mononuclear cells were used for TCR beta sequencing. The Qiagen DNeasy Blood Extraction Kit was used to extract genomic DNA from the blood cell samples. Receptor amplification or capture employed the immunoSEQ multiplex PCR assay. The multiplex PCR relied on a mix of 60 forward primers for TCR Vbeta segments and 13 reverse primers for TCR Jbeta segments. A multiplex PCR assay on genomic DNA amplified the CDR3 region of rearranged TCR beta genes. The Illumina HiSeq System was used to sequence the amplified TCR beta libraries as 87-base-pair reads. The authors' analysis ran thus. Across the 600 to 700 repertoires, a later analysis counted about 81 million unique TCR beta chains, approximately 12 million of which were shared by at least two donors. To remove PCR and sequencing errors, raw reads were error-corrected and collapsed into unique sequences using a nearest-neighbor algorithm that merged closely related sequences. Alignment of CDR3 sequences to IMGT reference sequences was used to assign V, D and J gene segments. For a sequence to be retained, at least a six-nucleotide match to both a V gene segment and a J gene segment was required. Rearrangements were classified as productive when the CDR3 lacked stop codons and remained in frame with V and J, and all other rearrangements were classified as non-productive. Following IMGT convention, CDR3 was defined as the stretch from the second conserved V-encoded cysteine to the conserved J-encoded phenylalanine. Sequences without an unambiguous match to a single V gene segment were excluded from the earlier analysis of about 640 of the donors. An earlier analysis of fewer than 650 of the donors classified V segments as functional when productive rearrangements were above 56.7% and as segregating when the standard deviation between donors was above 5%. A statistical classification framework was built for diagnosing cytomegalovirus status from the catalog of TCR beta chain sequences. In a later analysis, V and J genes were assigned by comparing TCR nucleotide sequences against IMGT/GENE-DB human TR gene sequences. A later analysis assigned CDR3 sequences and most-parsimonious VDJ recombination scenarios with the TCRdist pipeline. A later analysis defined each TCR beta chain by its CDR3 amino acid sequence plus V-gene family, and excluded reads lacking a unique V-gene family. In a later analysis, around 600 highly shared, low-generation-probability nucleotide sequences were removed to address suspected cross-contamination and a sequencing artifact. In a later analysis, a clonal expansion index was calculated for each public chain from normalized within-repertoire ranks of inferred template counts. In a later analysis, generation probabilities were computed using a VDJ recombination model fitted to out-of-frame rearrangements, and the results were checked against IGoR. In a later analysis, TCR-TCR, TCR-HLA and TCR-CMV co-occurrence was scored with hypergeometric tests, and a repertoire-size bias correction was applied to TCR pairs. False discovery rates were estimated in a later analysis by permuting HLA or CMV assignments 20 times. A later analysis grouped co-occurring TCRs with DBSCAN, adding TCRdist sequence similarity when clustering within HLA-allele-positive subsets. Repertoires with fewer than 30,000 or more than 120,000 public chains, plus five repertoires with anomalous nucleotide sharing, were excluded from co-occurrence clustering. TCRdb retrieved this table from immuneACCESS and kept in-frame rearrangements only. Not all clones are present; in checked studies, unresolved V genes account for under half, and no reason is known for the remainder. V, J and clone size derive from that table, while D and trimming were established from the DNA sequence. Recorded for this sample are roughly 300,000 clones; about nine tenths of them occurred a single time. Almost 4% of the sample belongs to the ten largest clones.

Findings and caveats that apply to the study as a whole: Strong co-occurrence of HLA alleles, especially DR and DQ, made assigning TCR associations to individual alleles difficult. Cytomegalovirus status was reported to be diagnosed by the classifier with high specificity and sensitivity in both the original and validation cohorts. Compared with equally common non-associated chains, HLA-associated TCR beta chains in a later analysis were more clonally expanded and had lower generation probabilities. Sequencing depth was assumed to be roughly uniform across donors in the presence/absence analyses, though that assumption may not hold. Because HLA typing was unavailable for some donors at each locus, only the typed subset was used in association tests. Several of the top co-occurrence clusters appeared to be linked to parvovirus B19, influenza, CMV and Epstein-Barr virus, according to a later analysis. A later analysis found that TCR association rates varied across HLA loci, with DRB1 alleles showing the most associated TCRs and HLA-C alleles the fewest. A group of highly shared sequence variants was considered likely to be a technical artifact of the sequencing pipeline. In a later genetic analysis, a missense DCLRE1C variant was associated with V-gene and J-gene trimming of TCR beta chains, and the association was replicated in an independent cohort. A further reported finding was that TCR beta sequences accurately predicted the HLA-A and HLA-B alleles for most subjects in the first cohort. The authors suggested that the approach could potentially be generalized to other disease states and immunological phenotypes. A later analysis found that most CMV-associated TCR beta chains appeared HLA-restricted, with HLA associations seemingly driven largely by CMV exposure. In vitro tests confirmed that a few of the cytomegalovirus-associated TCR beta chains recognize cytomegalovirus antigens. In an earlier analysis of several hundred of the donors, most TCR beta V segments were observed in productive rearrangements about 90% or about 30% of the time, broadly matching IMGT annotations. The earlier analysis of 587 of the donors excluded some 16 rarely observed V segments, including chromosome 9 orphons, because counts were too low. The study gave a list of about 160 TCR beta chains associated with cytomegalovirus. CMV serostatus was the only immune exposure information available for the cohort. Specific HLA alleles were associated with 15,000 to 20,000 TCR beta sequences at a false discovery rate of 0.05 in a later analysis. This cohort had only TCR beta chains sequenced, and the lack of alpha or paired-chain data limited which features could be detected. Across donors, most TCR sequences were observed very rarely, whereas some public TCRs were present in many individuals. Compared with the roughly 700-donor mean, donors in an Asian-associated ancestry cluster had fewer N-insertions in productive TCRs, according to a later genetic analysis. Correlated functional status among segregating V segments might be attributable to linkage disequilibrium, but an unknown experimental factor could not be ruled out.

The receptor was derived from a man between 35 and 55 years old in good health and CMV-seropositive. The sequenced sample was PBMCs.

The CDR3 has the sequence CASRPLAVQETQYF. DNA sequence: TGTGCCAGCAGACCTTTAGCGGTCCAAGAGACCCAGTACTTC. Recombination connected TRBV7-6 to TRBJ2-5; possibly the D gene is TRBD2, per 6 matching bases. CDR1 and CDR2 are read off the germline V gene as SGHVS and FNYEAQ. Taken from cysteine to phenylalanine, the CDR3 has 14 residues. Only the CDR3 DNA stays, 42 bases, in frame from base 1. V and J lose 6 bases and 1 base, and a span of 12 bases separates them.